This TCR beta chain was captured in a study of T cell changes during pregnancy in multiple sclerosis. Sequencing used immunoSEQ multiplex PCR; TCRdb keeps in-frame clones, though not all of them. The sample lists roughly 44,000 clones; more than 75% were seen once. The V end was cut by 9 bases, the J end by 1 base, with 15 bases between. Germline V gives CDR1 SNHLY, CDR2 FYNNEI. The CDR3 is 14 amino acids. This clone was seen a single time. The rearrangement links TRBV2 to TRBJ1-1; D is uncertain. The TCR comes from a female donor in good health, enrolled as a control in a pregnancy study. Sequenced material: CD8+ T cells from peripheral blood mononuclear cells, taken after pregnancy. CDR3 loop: CARSIRRGNTEAFF. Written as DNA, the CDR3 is TGTGCCAGATCGATAAGGCGGGGGAACACTGAAGCTTTCTTT.